The clone carrying this TCR beta chain is a singleton in its sample. The CDR3 length is 16 residues. V was cut by 2 bases and J by 1 base, with 14 bases left in between. CDR1 MGHRA and CDR2 YSYEKL come from the germline V gene. As processed by the authors: Nucleated cell counts were estimated from reference gene primer amplification. The protocol was immunoSEQ multiplex PCR, while the TCRdb copy is restricted to in-frame clones and leaves out a portion. V, J and clone size reflect that table, while D and trimming were determined from the DNA. The profile shows under 150,000 clones, approximately 90% of them singletons. This record comes from a study of blood T cell repertoires in COVID-19. Turning to the study itself: Some COVID-19 samples were acute and others convalescent; all came from the United States, Italy and Spain. Sources were T cells, B-cell-depleted T cells, or PBMCs; the material itself was cDNA or gDNA.

The sequenced sample was peripheral blood. The clonotype comes from a human donor in a cohort sampled during active COVID-19. V and J are TRBV4-1 and TRBJ2-5; D remains unclear. CDR3 loop: CASSQKTFPGQETQYF. Here the CDR3 DNA reads TGCGCCAGCAGCCAAAAAACCTTCCCAGGCCAAGAGACCCAGTACTTC.